The entry below gives a single T cell receptor beta chain sequence along with its context. This sample was included in a study of T cell changes during pregnancy in multiple sclerosis. The protocol was immunoSEQ multiplex PCR, while the TCRdb copy is restricted to in-frame clones and leaves out a portion. The table lists tens of thousands of clones, about 90% of them singletons, with about 2.5% in the top ten. The origin of this receptor is a female donor with multiple sclerosis, enrolled in a pregnancy study. The specimen comprised peripheral blood, sampled before pregnancy.

The CDR3 region is CASSRWTSGNNEQFF. CDR3 DNA sequence: TGTGCCAGCAGTCGGTGGACTAGCGGTAACAATGAGCAGTTCTTC. The rearrangement joins TRBV27 to TRBJ2-1; TRBD2 aligns across 10 bases. The J segment lost 5 bases and the V segment lost 5 bases, leaving 6 bases of the junction unmatched. Germline V CDR1 and CDR2: MNHEY, SMNVEV (reference sequence). The CDR3 is 15 residues long.